This passage covers 3 T cell receptor beta chains from one sample sequenced in a study of Ad26.COV2.S vaccination and SARS-CoV-2 variants. Here immunoSEQ multiplex PCR was the method, and the copy in TCRdb shows in-frame clones only, minus some. Here the sample spans around 320,000 clones, about nine tenths being singletons. Noted treatment: roughly 19 received Ad26.COV2.S at low or high dose, single or two shots; 5 received placebo; per-sample allocation not given. Sampling was performed 63 days after the first vaccine or placebo injection. The sample consisted of peripheral blood, taken in a trial of Ad26.COV2.S vaccine versus placebo. Receptors originate from a person between 18 and 65 years old who received the Ad26.COV2.S COVID-19 vaccine or a placebo.

This chain links TRBV28 with TRBJ1-1; unclear D gene. Germline V gives CDR1 MDHEN, CDR2 SYDVKM. Trimming cost V 7 bases and J 0 bases, with 9 bases left between them. The CDR3 covers 13 residues. The CDR3 bases are TGTGCCAGCACCTTGGTCATGAACACTGAAGCTTTCTTT. It specifies CASTLVMNTEAFF.

The genes are TRBV9 and TRBJ1-4, with TRBD1 matching over 10 bases. Trimming at V came to 4 bases and at J to 0 bases, leaving 6 bases not matched to a gene. The CDR3 is made up of 17 amino acids. Germline CDR1 reads SGDLS; CDR2 reads YYNGEE. The CDR3 DNA reads TGTGCCAGCAGCCCGGACAGGGGGAGTGCAACTAATGAAAAACTGTTTTTT. It encodes CASSPDRGSATNEKLFF.

This CDR3 is CASKGNTLAHNEQFF. CDR3 DNA: TGCGCCAGCAAGGGAAACACCTTGGCCCACAATGAGCAGTTCTTC. The genes are TRBV5-1 and TRBJ2-1; D is unclear. Germline lookup yields CDR1 SGHRS and CDR2 YFSETQ. The CDR3 consists of 15 residues. The V end was cut by 6 bases, the J end by 5 bases, with 18 bases between.